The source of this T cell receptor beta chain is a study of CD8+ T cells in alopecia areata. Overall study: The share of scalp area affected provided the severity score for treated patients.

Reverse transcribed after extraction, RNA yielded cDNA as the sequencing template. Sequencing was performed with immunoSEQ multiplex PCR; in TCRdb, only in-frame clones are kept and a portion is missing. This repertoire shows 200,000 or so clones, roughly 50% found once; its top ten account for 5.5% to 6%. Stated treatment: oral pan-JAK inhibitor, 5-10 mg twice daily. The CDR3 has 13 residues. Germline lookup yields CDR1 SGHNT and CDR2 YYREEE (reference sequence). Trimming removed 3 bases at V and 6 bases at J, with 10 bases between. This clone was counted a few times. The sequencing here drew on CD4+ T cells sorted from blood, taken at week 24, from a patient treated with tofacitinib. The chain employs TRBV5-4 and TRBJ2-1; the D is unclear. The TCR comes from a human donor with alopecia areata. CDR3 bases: TGTGCCAGCAGCTCGGTCGTTGGCAATGAGCAGTTCTTC. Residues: CASSSVVGNEQFF.